Shown below are 13 T cell receptor beta chains from a single sample sequenced in a study of blood T cell repertoires in COVID-19. This table comes from immunoSEQ multiplex PCR, and its TCRdb copy is limited to in-frame clones, with some not included. The sample lists 200,000 to 250,000 clones, 82% occurring once. What was sequenced was peripheral blood. The receptor set was obtained from a woman aged 80 or over with acute or convalescent COVID-19.

The chain has TRBV21-1 and TRBJ1-5. TRBV21-1 constitutes a pseudogene. The CDR3 loop spans 17 amino acids. The CDR3 DNA is TGTGCCAGCAGCAAAGCAGGGGGGGGCAAAATTAATCAGCCCCAGCATTTT. Residues: CASSKAGGGKINQPQHF.

The rearrangement uses TRBV28 and TRBJ1-2, with a tentative D call TRBD1 (6 bases). Germline V lookup: CDR1 MDHEN, CDR2 SYDVKM. V gave up 2 bases and J gave up 8 bases, with 12 bases separating them. This CDR3 has 13 residues. CDR3 residues: CASSLGGAHGYTF. Here the CDR3 DNA reads TGTGCCAGCAGTTTAGGGGGGGCGCACGGCTACACCTTC.

The genes are TRBV24-1 and TRBJ2-6; 10 nucleotides match TRBD1. The V gene end was trimmed by 12 bases and the J gene end by 0 bases; junction bases not matched to a gene: 10. The V gene's germline CDR1 is KGHDR and CDR2 SFDVKD. This CDR3 spans 17 amino acids. The CDR3 loop reads CAAGTGVHSSGANVLTF. In DNA form, the CDR3 reads TGTGCCGCCGGGACAGGGGTACACAGCTCTGGGGCCAACGTCCTGACTTTC.

This chain links TRBV5-5 with TRBJ2-7; TRBD1 matches at 7 bases. V lost 3 bases, J lost 2 bases, and 5 bases stayed unmatched. Germline V gene data show CDR1 as SGHKS and CDR2 as YYEKEE (reference sequence). CDR3 length: 14 residues. Written as DNA, the CDR3 is TGTGCCAGCAGCTCGAGGGGACAGCCCTACGAGCAGTACTTC. Translating gives CASSSRGQPYEQYF. The full variable domain, with the rest looked up from reference TRBV5-5 and TRBJ2-7, is DAGVTQSPTHLIKTRGQQVTLRCSPISGHKSVSWYQQVLGQGPQFIFQYYEKEERGRGNFPDRFSARQFPNYSSELNVNALLLGDSALYLCASSSRGQPYEQYFGPGTRLTVT.

The chain is built from TRBV7-9 and TRBJ1-1; the D is unclear. With 2 bases removed from V and 1 base from J, the gap between germline ends came to 11 bases. Germline CDR1 is SEHNR and CDR2 is FQNEAQ (reference sequence). The length of the CDR3 is 15 residues. The CDR3 is CASSLTGGPNTEAFF. Here the CDR3 DNA reads TGTGCCAGCAGCTTAACCGGAGGGCCGAACACTGAAGCTTTCTTT.

This clone was seen a few times. CDR3: CASSSLAGEDTDTQYF. The DNA of the CDR3 is TGTGCCAGCAGCTCATTAGCGGGGGAGGACACAGATACGCAGTATTTT. The J gene is TRBJ2-3, the V gene TRBV3-1 (or the pseudogene TRBV3-2); TRBD2 matches 9 bases. V gave up 5 bases and J gave up 2 bases; unmatched junction bases: 8. This CDR3 spans 16 amino acids. Germline CDR1 is LGHDT and CDR2 is YNNKEL (reference sequence).

V is TRBV2 and J is TRBJ1-1; D is undetermined. V gave up 7 bases and J gave up 3 bases, with 12 bases separating them. There are 13 residues in the CDR3. CDR1 is SNHLY, CDR2 FYNNEI, per germline. The CDR3 bases are TGTGCCAGCATGCGGCAAGTGGACACTGAAGCTTTCTTT. Translated: CASMRQVDTEAFF.

The V gene is TRBV11-3, the J gene TRBJ2-5; TRBD1 aligns across 8 bases. V lost 5 bases, J lost 6 bases, and 8 bases stayed unmatched. Germline V gene data show CDR1 as SGHNT and CDR2 as YENEEA. The CDR3 spans 14 residues. CDR3 sequence reads: CASSPTGGGKTQYF. DNA of the CDR3: TGTGCCAGCAGCCCCACAGGGGGTGGGAAGACCCAGTACTTC.

The V and J genes are TRBV6-1 and TRBJ2-7; D gene ambiguous. The CDR3 contains 16 residues. Germline lookup yields CDR1 MNHNS and CDR2 SASEGT. Trimming removed 0 bases from V and 0 bases from J, with 12 bases in between. Here the CDR3 reads CASSEAIQVRSYEQYF. The CDR3 DNA is TGTGCCAGCAGTGAAGCGATCCAGGTGCGCTCCTACGAGCAGTACTTC.

The chain uses TRBV19 and TRBJ1-2; 7 positions match TRBD1. CDR1 is LNHDA and CDR2 is SQIVND in the germline V gene (reference sequence). The ends lost 0 bases at V and 8 bases at J; junction bases unmatched: 9. The CDR3 sequence is 15 residues long. The CDR3 DNA follows: TGTGCCAGTAGTATAGATCGTGGGACAGTCGGAGGCTACACCTTC. This codes for CASSIDRGTVGGYTF. Full variable domain (outside the CDR3, taken from reference TRBV19 and TRBJ1-2): DGGITQSPKYLFRKEGQNVTLSCEQNLNHDAMYWYRQDPGQGLRLIYYSQIVNDFQKGDIAEGYSVSREKKESFPLTVTSAQKNPTAFYLCASSIDRGTVGGYTFGSGTRLTVV.

The genes are TRBV18 and TRBJ1-1, with TRBD1 as a possible D gene (5 bases). V shed 6 bases and J shed 2 bases, with 10 bases lying between them. CDR3 length equals 13 residues. Per germline, CDR1 KGHSH and CDR2 LQKENI. CDR3 bases: TGTGCCAGCTCGCGTCAGGGTAACACTGAAGCTTTCTTT. Amino acid sequence: CASSRQGNTEAFF.

The CDR3 here is CASSSTGAFYGYTF. Written as DNA, the CDR3 is TGTGCCAGCAGCTCTACAGGGGCCTTCTATGGCTACACCTTC. The rearrangement links TRBV6-5 to TRBJ1-2; the match to TRBD1 covers 7 bases. V was clipped by 6 bases and J by 4 bases; unmatched bases: 8. The CDR3 sequence is 14 residues long. Germline CDR1 reads MNHEY; CDR2 reads SVGAGI.

The V gene is TRBV5-6, the J gene TRBJ2-5; D remains unclear. The V end lost 4 bases, the J end lost 4 bases, and 5 bases lay between the germline ends. The CDR3 covers 11 residues. CDR1 SGHDT and CDR2 YYEEEE come from the germline V gene. CDR3 DNA sequence: TGTGCCAGCAGCACAGTAGAGACCCAGTACTTC. Translated: CASSTVETQYF.